Only one count was recorded for the clone carrying this T cell receptor (beta chain). Its antigen is undetermined. This entry is derived from a study of T cell responses to AZD1222 COVID-19 vaccine. Study-level results: Researchers took repertoire samples only after the peak T cell response had come. The breadth and depth of Spike-specific TCRs increased once two AZD1222 doses had been given.

V shed 5 bases, J shed 5 bases, and the junction held 5 bases outside the gene matches. The length of the CDR3 is 14 residues. The germline gives CDR1 SGHTA, CDR2 FQGTGA. Produced via immunoSEQ multiplex PCR; TCRdb's table is partial and in-frame only. Of around 120,000 clones listed, approximately 90% are singletons. The V gene is TRBV7-3, the J gene TRBJ2-7, with 11 bases identical to TRBD2. This specimen consisted of peripheral blood, obtained on day 0 of AZD1222 vaccination. The TCR comes from an adult in good health. The CDR3 spells CASSHSGRAHEQYF. CDR3 coding DNA: TGTGCCAGCAGCCATAGCGGGAGGGCCCACGAGCAGTACTTC.